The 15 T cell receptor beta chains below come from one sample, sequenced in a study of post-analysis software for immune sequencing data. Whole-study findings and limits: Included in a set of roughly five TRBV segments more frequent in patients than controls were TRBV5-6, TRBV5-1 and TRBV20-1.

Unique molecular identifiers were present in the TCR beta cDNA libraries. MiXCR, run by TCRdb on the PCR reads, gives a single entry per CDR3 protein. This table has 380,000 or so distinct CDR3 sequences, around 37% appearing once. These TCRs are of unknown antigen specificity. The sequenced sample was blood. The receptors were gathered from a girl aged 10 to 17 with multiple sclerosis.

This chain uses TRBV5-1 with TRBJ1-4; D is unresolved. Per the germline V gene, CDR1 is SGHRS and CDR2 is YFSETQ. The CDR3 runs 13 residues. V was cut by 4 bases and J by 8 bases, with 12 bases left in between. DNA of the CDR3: TGCGCCAGCAGCCCCGGGTCTTTGGAAAAACTGTTTTTT. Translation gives CASSPGSLEKLFF. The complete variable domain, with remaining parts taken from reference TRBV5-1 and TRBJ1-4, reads KAGVTQTPRYLIKTRGQQVTLSCSPISGHRSVSWYQQTPGQGLQFLFEYFSETQRNKGNFPGRFSGRQFSNSRSEMNVSTLELGDSALYLCASSPGSLEKLFFGSGTQLSVL.

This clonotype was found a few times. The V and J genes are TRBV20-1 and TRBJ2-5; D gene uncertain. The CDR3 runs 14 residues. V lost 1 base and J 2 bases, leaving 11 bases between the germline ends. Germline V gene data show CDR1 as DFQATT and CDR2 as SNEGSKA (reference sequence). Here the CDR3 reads CSARGAENQETQYF. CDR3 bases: TGCAGTGCTAGAGGGGCGGAGAATCAAGAGACCCAGTACTTC.

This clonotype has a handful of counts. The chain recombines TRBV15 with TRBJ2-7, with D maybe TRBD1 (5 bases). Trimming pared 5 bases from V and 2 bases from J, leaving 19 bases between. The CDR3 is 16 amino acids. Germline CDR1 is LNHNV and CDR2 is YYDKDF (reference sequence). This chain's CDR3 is CATSPGDPDRAYEQYF. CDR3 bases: TGTGCCACCAGCCCAGGAGACCCTGACAGAGCCTACGAGCAGTACTTC.

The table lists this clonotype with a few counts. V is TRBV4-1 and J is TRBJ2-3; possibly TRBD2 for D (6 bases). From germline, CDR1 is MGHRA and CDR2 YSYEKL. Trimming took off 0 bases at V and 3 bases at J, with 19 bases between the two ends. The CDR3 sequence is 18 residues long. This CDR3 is CASSQDWREAGSTDTQYF. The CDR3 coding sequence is TGCGCCAGCAGCCAAGATTGGAGGGAGGCCGGTAGTACAGATACGCAGTATTTT.

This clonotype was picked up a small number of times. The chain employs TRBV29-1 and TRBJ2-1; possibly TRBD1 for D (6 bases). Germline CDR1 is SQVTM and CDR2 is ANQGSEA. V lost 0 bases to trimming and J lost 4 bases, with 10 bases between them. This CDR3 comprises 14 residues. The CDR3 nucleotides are TGCAGCGTTGAAGACCGGGACACTTACAATGAGCAGTTCTTC. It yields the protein CSVEDRDTYNEQFF.

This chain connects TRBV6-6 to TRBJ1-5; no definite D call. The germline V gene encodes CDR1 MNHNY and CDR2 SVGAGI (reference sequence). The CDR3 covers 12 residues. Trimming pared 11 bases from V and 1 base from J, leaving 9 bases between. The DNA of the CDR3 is TGTGCCTCAGCGGTGAGCAATCAGCCCCAGCATTTT. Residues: CASAVSNQPQHF.

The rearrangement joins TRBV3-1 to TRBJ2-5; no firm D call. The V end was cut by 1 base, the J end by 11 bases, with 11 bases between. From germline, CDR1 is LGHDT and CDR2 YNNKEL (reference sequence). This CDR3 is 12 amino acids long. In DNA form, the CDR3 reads TGTGCCAGCAGCCAAGTCGAGAGAGAGCAGTACTTC. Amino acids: CASSQVEREQYF.

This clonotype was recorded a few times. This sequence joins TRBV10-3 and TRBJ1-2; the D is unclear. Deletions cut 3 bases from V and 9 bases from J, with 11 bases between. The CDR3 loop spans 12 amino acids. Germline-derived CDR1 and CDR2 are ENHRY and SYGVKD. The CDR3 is CAISESSFSYTF. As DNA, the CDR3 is TGTGCCATCAGTGAATCGAGTTTTAGCTACACCTTC.

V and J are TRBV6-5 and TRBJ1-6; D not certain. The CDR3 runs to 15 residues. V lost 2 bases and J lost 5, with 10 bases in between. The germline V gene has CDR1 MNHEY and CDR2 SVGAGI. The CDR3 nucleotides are TGTGCCAGCAGTTACGCGGCGGTTCATAATTCACCCCTCCACTTT. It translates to CASSYAAVHNSPLHF.

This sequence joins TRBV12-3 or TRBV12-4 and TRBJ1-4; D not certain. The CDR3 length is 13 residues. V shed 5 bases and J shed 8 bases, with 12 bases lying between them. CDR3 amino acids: CASSTTPREKLFF. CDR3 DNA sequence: TGTGCCAGCAGTACGACTCCTCGGGAAAAACTGTTTTTT.

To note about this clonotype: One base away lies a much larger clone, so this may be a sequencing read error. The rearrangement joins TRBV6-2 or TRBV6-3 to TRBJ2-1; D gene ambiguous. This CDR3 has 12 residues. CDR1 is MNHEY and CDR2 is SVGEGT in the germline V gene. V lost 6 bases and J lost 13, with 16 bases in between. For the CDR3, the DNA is TGTGCCAGCAGCCCGCTTACAGAGACCCAGTTCTTC. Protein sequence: CASSPLTETQFF.

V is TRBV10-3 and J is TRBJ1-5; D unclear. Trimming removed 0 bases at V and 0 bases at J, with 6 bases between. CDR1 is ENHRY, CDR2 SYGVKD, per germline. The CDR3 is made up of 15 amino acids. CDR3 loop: CAISESADSNQPQHF. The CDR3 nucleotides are TGTGCCATCAGTGAGTCAGCAGATAGCAATCAGCCCCAGCATTTT.

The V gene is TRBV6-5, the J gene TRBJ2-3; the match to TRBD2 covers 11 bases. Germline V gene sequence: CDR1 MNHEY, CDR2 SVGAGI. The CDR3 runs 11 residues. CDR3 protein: CVSGGADTQYF. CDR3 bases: TGTGTTAGCGGGGGGGCCGATACGCAGTATTTT.

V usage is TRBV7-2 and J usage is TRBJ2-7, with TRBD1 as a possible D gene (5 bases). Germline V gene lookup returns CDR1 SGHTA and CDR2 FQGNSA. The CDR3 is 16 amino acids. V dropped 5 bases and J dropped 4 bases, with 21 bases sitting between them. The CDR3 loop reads CASSPQHGQGGYEQYF. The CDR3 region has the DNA TGTGCCAGCAGCCCCCAACATGGGCAGGGTGGGTACGAGCAGTACTTC.

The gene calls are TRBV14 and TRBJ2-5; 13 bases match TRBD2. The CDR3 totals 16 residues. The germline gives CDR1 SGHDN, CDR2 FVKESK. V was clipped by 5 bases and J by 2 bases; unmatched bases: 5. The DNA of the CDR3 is TGTGCCAGCAGCGAAGGACTAGCGGGGGTACAAGAGACCCAGTACTTC. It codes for CASSEGLAGVQETQYF.